Below are 7 T cell receptor beta chains sequenced from a single sample in a study of blood T cell repertoires in COVID-19. The table came from immunoSEQ multiplex PCR; TCRdb's copy has only in-frame clones and leaves some out. The table has fewer than 250,000 clones, 90% seen once; the top ten hold about 16%. The sample was PBMCs or T cells enriched from blood (not recorded which). These receptors all stem from a man aged 25-40 years who had been exposed to COVID-19.

This chain joins TRBV7-2 and TRBJ2-3; TRBD1 is a possible D gene (5 bases). The CDR3 has 16 amino acids. Trimming shortened V by 4 bases and J by 4 bases, and 18 bases separated the two germline ends. The V gene's germline CDR1 is SGHTA and CDR2 FQGNSA. Here the CDR3 reads CASSSPAALGPDTQYF. In DNA form, the CDR3 reads TGTGCCAGCAGCTCCCCTGCCGCGTTGGGGCCAGATACGCAGTATTTT. Variable domain in full (rest from reference TRBV7-2 and TRBJ2-3): GAGVSQSPSNKVTEKGKDVELRCDPISGHTALYWYRQSLGQGLEFLIYFQGNSAPDKSGLPSDRFSAERTGGSVSTLTIQRTQQEDSAVYLCASSSPAALGPDTQYFGPGTRLTVL.

The V gene is TRBV5-6, the J gene TRBJ2-1; D remains ambiguous. This CDR3 has 12 residues. Germline CDR1 and CDR2: SGHDT and YYEEEE. V was shortened by 2 bases and J by 4 bases, with 4 bases between the two germline ends. The CDR3 bases are TGTGCCAGCAGCTTTTATTACAATGAGCAGTTCTTC. Protein: CASSFYYNEQFF.

The J gene is TRBJ2-3, the V gene TRBV5-8, with D perhaps matching TRBD2 (6 bases). Germline CDR1 and CDR2: SGHTS and YDEGEE. V lost 1 base to trimming and J lost 5 bases, with 8 bases between them. The CDR3 covers 13 residues. The CDR3 region is CASSLLGGDTQYF. The CDR3 nucleotides are TGTGCCAGCAGCTTGCTCGGGGGAGATACGCAGTATTTT.

This chain joins TRBV28 and TRBJ1-5; the D gene is possibly TRBD1 (5 bases). Trimming took off 6 bases at V and 4 bases at J, with 16 bases between the two ends. The CDR3 is made up of 15 amino acids. Germline V lookup: CDR1 MDHEN, CDR2 SYDVKM. The CDR3 region has the DNA TGTGCCAGCAGCCTTTATAGGACACTTAATCAGCCCCAGCATTTT. Amino acids: CASSLYRTLNQPQHF.

The rearrangement links TRBV7-3 to TRBJ1-2; no clear D gene. V was shortened by 5 bases and J by 4 bases, with 17 bases between the two germline ends. CDR1 and CDR2 from the germline V gene are SGHTA and FQGTGA. The CDR3 sequence is 15 residues long. CDR3 nucleotides: TGTGCCAGCAGCGTAGACGGATCCGGACTCTATGGCTACACCTTC. Translation: CASSVDGSGLYGYTF.

J is TRBJ2-7 and V is TRBV12-3 or TRBV12-4, with D possibly matching TRBD2 (5 bases). This CDR3 has 12 amino acids. The V gene lost 3 bases and the J gene lost 4 bases, with 7 bases spanning the gap. The CDR3 is CASSLRVYEQYF. The CDR3 coding sequence is TGTGCCAGCAGTTTGCGGGTTTACGAGCAGTACTTC.

The CDR3 is CASRSLLRDEQYF. The CDR3 coding sequence is TGCGCCAGCAGGAGTCTCCTGCGGGACGAGCAGTACTTC. This sequence joins TRBV5-1 and TRBJ2-7; possible D gene TRBD2, 5 bases. The CDR3 totals 13 residues. CDR1 is SGHRS, CDR2 YFSETQ, per germline. Trimming cost V 5 bases and J 5 bases, with 14 bases left between them.